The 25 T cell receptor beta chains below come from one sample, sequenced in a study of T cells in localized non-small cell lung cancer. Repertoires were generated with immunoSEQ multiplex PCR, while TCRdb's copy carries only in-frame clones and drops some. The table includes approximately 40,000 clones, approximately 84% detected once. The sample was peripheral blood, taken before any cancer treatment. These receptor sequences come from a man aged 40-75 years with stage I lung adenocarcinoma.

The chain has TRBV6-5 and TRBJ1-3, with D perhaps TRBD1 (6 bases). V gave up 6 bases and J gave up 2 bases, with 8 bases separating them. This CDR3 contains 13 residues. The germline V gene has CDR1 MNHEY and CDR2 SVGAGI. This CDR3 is CASRRDTGNTIYF. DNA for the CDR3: TGTGCCAGCAGGCGGGACACTGGAAACACCATATATTTT.

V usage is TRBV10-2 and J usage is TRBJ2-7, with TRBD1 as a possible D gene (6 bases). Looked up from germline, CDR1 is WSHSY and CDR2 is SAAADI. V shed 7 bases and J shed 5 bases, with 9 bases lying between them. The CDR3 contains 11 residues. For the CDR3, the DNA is TGCGCCAGCAAACAGGGCGACGAGCAGTACTTC. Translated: CASKQGDEQYF.

The CDR3 DNA sequence: TGTGCCATCAGTCGGGGAGGGGGATCCGAGCAGTACTTC. Its translation is CAISRGGGSEQYF. This chain joins TRBV10-3 and TRBJ2-7, with D maybe TRBD2 (7 bases). V shed 5 bases and J shed 6 bases, with 14 bases lying between them. From germline, CDR1 is ENHRY and CDR2 SYGVKD. CDR3 size: 13 residues.

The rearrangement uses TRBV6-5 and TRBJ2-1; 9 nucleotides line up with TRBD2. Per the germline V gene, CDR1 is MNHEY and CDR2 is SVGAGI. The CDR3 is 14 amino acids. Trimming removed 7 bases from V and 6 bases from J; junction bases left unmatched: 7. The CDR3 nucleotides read TGTGCCAGCAATAGCGGGAGCCGAGGCAATGAGCAGTTCTTC. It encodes CASNSGSRGNEQFF.

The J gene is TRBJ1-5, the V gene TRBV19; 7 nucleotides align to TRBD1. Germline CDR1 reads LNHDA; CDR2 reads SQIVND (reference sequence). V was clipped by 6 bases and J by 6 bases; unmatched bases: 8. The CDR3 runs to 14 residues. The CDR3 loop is CASSFQQGSQPQHF. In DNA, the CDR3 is TGTGCCAGTAGCTTTCAACAGGGGTCTCAGCCCCAGCATTTT.

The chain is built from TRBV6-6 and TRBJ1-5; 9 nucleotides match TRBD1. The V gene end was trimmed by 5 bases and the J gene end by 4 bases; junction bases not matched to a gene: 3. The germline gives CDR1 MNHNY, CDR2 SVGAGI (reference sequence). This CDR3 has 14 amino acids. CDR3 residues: CASSRTGANQPQHF. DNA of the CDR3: TGTGCCAGCAGTAGGACAGGGGCAAATCAGCCCCAGCATTTT.

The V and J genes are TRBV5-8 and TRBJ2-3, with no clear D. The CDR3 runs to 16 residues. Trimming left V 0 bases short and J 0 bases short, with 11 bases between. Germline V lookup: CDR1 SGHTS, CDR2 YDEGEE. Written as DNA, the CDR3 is TGTGCCAGCAGCTTGGGCCTGACATTTAGCACAGATACGCAGTATTTT. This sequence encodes CASSLGLTFSTDTQYF.

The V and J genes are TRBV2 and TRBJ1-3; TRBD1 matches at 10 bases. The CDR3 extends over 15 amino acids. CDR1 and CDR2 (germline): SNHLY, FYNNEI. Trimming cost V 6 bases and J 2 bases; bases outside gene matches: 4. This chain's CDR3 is CASRSGTGAGNTIYF. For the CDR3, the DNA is TGTGCCAGCAGATCCGGGACAGGGGCTGGAAACACCATATATTTT.

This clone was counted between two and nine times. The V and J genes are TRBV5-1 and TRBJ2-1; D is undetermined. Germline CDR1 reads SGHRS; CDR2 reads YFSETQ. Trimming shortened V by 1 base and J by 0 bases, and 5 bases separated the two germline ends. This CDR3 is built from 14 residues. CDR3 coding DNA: TGCGCCAGCAGCTTGACGAGCTCCTACAATGAGCAGTTCTTC. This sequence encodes CASSLTSSYNEQFF.

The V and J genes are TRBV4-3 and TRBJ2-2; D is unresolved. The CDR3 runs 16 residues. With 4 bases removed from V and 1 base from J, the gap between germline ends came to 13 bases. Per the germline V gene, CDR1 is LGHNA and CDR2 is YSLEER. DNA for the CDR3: TGCGCCAGCAGCCCTGCGTTGACAATGAACACCGGGGAGCTGTTTTTT. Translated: CASSPALTMNTGELFF.

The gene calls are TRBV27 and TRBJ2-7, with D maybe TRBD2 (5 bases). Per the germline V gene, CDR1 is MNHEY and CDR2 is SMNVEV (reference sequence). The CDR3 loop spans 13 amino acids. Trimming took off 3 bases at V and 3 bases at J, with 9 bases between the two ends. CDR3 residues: CASSFRGSYEQYF. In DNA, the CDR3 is TGTGCCAGCAGTTTTAGAGGGAGCTACGAGCAGTACTTC.

CDR3 nucleotides: TGTGCCAGCAGTTCGCGAGGGAACGAGCAGTACTTC. Amino acid sequence: CASSSRGNEQYF. The chain employs TRBV27 and TRBJ2-7, with a possible D match to TRBD2 (5 bases). From germline, CDR1 is MNHEY and CDR2 SMNVEV (reference sequence). This CDR3 region has 12 residues. With 4 bases removed from V and 5 bases from J, the gap between germline ends came to 9 bases.

CDR3 loop: CASSLRGQGFVYGYTF. As DNA, the CDR3 is TGTGCCAGCAGCTTACGGGGACAGGGTTTTGTCTATGGCTACACCTTC. This rearrangement joins TRBV7-8 to TRBJ1-2; 9 nucleotides line up with TRBD1. The CDR3 runs 16 residues. V lost 2 bases, J lost 4 bases, and 8 bases stayed unmatched. Germline CDR1 and CDR2: SGHVS and FQNEAQ.

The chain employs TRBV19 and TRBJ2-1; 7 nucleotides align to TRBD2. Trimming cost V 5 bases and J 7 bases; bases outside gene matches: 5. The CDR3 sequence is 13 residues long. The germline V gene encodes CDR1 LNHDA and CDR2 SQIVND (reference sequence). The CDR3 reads CASSRLAWNEQFF. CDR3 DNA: TGTGCCAGTAGTCGACTAGCATGGAATGAGCAGTTCTTC.

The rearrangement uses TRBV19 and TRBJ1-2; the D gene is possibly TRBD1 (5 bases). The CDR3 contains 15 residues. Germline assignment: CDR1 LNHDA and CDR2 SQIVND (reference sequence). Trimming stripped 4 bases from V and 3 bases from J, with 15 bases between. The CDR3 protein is CASSTGPRSDYGYTF. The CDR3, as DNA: TGTGCCAGTAGTACGGGACCCCGGAGTGACTATGGCTACACCTTC. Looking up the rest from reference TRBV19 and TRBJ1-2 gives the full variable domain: DGGITQSPKYLFRKEGQNVTLSCEQNLNHDAMYWYRQDPGQGLRLIYYSQIVNDFQKGDIAEGYSVSREKKESFPLTVTSAQKNPTAFYLCASSTGPRSDYGYTFGSGTRLTVV.

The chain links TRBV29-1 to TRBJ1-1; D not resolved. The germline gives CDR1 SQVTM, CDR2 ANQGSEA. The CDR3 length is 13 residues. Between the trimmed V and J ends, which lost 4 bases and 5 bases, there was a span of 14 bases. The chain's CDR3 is CSVVERGMTEAFF. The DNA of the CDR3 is TGCAGCGTTGTCGAGAGAGGCATGACTGAAGCTTTCTTT.

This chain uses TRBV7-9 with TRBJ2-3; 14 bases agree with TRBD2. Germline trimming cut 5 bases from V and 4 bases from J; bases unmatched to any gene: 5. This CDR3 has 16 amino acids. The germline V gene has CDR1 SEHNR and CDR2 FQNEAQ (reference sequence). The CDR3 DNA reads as TGTGCCAGCAGCCCCGGGACTAGCGGGAGCGCAGATACGCAGTATTTT. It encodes CASSPGTSGSADTQYF.

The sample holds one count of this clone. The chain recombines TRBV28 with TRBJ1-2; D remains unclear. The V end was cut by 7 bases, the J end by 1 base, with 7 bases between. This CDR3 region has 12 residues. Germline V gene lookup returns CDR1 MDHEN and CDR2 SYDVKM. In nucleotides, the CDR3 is TGTGCCAGCAACGGGCTTAACTATGGCTACACCTTC. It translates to CASNGLNYGYTF.

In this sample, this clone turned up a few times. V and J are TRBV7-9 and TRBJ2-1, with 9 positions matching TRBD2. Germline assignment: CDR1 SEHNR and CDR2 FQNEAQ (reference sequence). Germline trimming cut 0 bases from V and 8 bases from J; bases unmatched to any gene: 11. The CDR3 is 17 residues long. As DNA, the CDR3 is TGTGCCAGCAGCTTAGCTTTGGCGGGAGGGATTGAGGATGAGCAGTTCTTC. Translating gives CASSLALAGGIEDEQFF.

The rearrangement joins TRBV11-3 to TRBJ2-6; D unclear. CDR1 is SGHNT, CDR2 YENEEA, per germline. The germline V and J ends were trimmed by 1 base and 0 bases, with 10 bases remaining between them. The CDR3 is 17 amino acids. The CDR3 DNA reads TGTGCCAGCAGCTTAGGCCCCCAGAGCTCTGGGGCCAACGTCCTGACTTTC. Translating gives CASSLGPQSSGANVLTF.

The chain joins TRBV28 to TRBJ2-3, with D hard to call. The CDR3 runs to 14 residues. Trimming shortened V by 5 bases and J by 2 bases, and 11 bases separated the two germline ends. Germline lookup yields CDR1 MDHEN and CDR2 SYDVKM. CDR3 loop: CASSPHDITDTQYF. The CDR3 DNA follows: TGTGCCAGCAGTCCTCACGATATCACAGATACGCAGTATTTT.

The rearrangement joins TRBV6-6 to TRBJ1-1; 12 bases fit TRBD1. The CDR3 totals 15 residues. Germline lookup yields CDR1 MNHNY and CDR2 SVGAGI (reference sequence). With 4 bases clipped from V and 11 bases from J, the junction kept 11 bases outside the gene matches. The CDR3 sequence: CASSFPGTGGSVAFF. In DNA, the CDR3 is TGTGCCAGCAGTTTCCCCGGGACAGGGGGCTCGGTGGCTTTCTTT.

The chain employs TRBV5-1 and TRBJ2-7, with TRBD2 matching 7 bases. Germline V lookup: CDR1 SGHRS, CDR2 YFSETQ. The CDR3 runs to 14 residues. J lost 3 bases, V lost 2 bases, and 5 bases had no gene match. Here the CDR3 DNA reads TGCGCCAGCAGCTTCGAGCGGGAACTCTACGAGCAGTACTTC. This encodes CASSFERELYEQYF.

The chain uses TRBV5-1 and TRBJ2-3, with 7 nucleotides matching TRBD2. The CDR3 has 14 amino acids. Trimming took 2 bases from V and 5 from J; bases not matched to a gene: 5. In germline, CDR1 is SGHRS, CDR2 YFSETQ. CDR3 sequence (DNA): TGCGCCAGCAGCTTAGAACGGGAGGTAGATACGCAGTATTTT. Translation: CASSLEREVDTQYF. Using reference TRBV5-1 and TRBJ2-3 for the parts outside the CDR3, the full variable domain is KAGVTQTPRYLIKTRGQQVTLSCSPISGHRSVSWYQQTPGQGLQFLFEYFSETQRNKGNFPGRFSGRQFSNSRSEMNVSTLELGDSALYLCASSLEREVDTQYFGPGTRLTVL.

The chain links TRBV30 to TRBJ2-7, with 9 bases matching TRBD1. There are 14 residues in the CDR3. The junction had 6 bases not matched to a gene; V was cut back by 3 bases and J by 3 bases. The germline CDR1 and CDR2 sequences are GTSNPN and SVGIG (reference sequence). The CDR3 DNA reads TGTGCCTGGAGGATGGACAGGGGTGGCTACGAGCAGTACTTC. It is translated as CAWRMDRGGYEQYF.